The 10 T cell receptor beta chains below come from one sample, sequenced in a study of liver allograft versus peripheral blood T cells. For the study at large: Comparisons were made between T cell receptor repertoires found in transplanted livers and those circulating in recipients' peripheral blood.

TCRdb processed the reads anew with MiXCR; each CDR3 protein has one entry. This table holds around 10,000 distinct CDR3 sequences, about 18% found once. These receptors all stem from a human patient who had a liver transplant. T cells may partly derive from the graft donor.

The rearrangement uses TRBV11-2 and TRBJ2-3; D is ambiguous. Trimming left V 0 bases short and J 0 bases short, with 10 bases between. The germline V gene encodes CDR1 SGHAT and CDR2 FQNNGV. The CDR3 runs 16 residues. CDR3 loop: CASSLEGWLSTDTQYF. The DNA of the CDR3 is TGTGCCAGCAGCTTAGAGGGGTGGCTAAGCACAGATACGCAGTATTTT.

This clonotype has more than one count but fewer than ten. The chain combines TRBV7-9 with TRBJ2-1, with 15 bases identical to TRBD2. Losses at the gene ends were 3 bases for V and 7 bases for J; bases not matched to a gene: 4. The CDR3 length is 16 residues. The germline CDR1 and CDR2 sequences are SEHNR and FQNEAQ (reference sequence). The CDR3 spells CASSLGGLAGGNEQFF. CDR3 nucleotide sequence: TGTGCCAGCAGCTTGGGGGGACTAGCGGGAGGTAATGAGCAGTTCTTC. Based on the CDR3 plus reference TRBV7-9 and TRBJ2-1, the full variable domain is DTGVSQNPRHKITKRGQNVTFRCDPISEHNRLYWYRQTLGQGPEFLTYFQNEAQLEKSRLLSDRFSAERPKGSFSTLEIQRTEQGDSAMYLCASSLGGLAGGNEQFFGPGTRLTVL.

The chain recombines TRBV5-6 with TRBJ1-6, with D perhaps matching TRBD1 (6 bases). Between the trimmed V and J ends, which lost 6 bases and 10 bases, there was a span of 23 bases. This CDR3 has 16 amino acids. Germline lookup yields CDR1 SGHDT and CDR2 YYEEEE. The CDR3 spells CASTNRDWGPGSPLHF. The CDR3 DNA reads TGTGCCAGCACCAACAGGGATTGGGGGCCCGGATCACCCCTCCACTTT.

V and J are TRBV28 and TRBJ1-5; 7 positions match TRBD1. V trimming: 7 bases; J trimming: 6 bases; junction bases outside the gene matches: 9. The CDR3 consists of 14 residues. CDR1 is MDHEN and CDR2 is SYDVKM in the germline V gene. CDR3 amino acids: CASKKDREGQPQHF. DNA for the CDR3: TGTGCCAGCAAAAAAGACAGGGAGGGTCAGCCCCAGCATTTT.

V usage is TRBV27 and J usage is TRBJ1-1; D uncertain. The CDR3 has 15 residues. Per the germline V gene, CDR1 is MNHEY and CDR2 is SMNVEV (reference sequence). Between the trimmed V and J ends, which lost 10 bases and 2 bases, there was a span of 20 bases. In nucleotides, the CDR3 is TGTGCCATCAGCTGGCGGGGTGGAGGAAACACTGAAGCTTTCTTT. It yields the protein CAISWRGGGNTEAFF.

This clonotype was counted a few times. The chain uses TRBV6-5 and TRBJ1-5, with 7 positions matching TRBD1. V trimming: 8 bases; J trimming: 3 bases; junction bases outside the gene matches: 7. CDR3 length: 14 residues. Germline CDR1 is MNHEY and CDR2 is SVGAGI. CDR3 residues: CASSTGASNQPQHF. The CDR3 DNA is TGTGCCAGCTCCACAGGGGCGTCCAATCAGCCCCAGCATTTT.

For this clonotype: A much bigger clone sits one base away, suggesting this may be a read error. This chain connects TRBV18 to TRBJ1-5; 10 nucleotides align to TRBD1. CDR3 length: 15 amino acids. Germline V gene lookup returns CDR1 KGHSH and CDR2 LQKENI. This CDR3 is CASSPAGQGSQPKHF. The CDR3 DNA reads TGTGCCAGCTCACCGGCGGGACAGGGGAGTCAGCCCAAGCATTTT. Complete variable domain (other parts from reference TRBV18 and TRBJ1-5): NAGVMQNPRHLVRRRGQEARLRCSPMKGHSHVYWYRQLPEEGLKFMVYLQKENIIDESGMPKERFSAEFPKEGPSILRIQQVVRGDSAAYFCASSPAGQGSQPKHFGDGTRLSIL.

In this sample, this clonotype is medium-sized. This chain links TRBV15 with TRBJ2-3; 11 bases are a match to TRBD2. Germline CDR1 reads LNHNV; CDR2 reads YYDKDF (reference sequence). The junction had 7 bases not matched to a gene; V was cut back by 0 bases and J by 8 bases. This CDR3 has 16 amino acids. In DNA, the CDR3 is TGTGCCACCAGCAGAGAACTAGCGGGGGCTGGGGGTACGCAGTATTTT. It translates to CATSRELAGAGGTQYF.

This clonotype was counted between two and nine times. The chain couples TRBV6-6 to TRBJ1-3, with D hard to call. Germline lookup yields CDR1 MNHNY and CDR2 SVGAGI (reference sequence). This CDR3 is built from 13 residues. V was cut by 4 bases and J by 11 bases, with 15 bases left in between. The CDR3 DNA reads as TGTGCCAGCAGTTCACGGGTCGACCCAGCCATATATTTT. Encoded protein: CASSSRVDPAIYF.

In this sample, this clonotype is medium-sized. The chain is built from TRBV6-5 and TRBJ2-3; 7 bases map to TRBD1. Trimming removed 7 bases from V and 0 bases from J; junction bases left unmatched: 4. Germline values: CDR1 MNHEY, CDR2 SVGAGI. The CDR3 runs to 14 residues. The CDR3 DNA is TGTGCCAGCAAGACAGGGCTGAGCACAGATACGCAGTATTTT. Its translation is CASKTGLSTDTQYF.